This T cell receptor beta chain was obtained from a study of Tregs in tolerant kidney transplant recipients. Findings and caveats of the study: Validation in larger populations is needed because few patients were studied.

V was pared by 1 base and J by 3 bases, with 5 bases of the junction left unmatched. Germline CDR1 SEHNR, CDR2 FQNEAQ (reference sequence). The CDR3 spans 15 residues. TCRdb's copy holds only in-frame clones and misses some; the assay was immunoSEQ multiplex PCR. The sample lists over 50,000 clones, 83% occurring once. Details on this clone: Its target is unknown.

The clonotype was recovered from a human donor in good health. J is TRBJ2-5 and V is TRBV7-9, with 7 bases matching TRBD2. Sequenced material: CD4+ T cells from blood. The CDR3 protein is CASSLGLAVEETQYF. DNA of the CDR3: TGTGCCAGCAGCTTAGGGCTAGCGGTTGAAGAGACCCAGTACTTC.